Each of the 25 T cell receptor beta chains below was sequenced from the same sample in a study of blood T cell repertoires in COVID-19. Produced via immunoSEQ multiplex PCR; TCRdb's table is partial and in-frame only. The sample has some 150,000 clones, about nine tenths seen once. The sample comprised PBMCs or T cells enriched from blood (not recorded which). These receptors were collected from a man between 45 and 60 years old who had recovered from COVID-19.

This chain connects TRBV4-3 to TRBJ1-5, with TRBD1 matching over 9 bases. Germline CDR1 LGHNA, CDR2 YSLEER. V was clipped by 0 bases and J by 2 bases; unmatched bases: 8. There are 18 residues in the CDR3. CDR3 amino acids: CASSQDRPGTGRNQPQHF. CDR3 bases: TGCGCCAGCAGCCAAGATAGACCCGGGACAGGGCGCAATCAGCCCCAGCATTTT.

The V gene is TRBV2, the J gene TRBJ2-3; unclear D gene. The CDR3 covers 14 residues. Germline V gene sequence: CDR1 SNHLY, CDR2 FYNNEI. V was pared by 5 bases and J by 1 base, with 10 bases between. CDR3 amino acids: CASSSFLRTDTQYF. The CDR3 nucleotides read TGTGCCAGCAGTTCCTTTCTTCGCACAGATACGCAGTATTTT.

The genes are TRBV9 and TRBJ1-3; perhaps TRBD1 as D (5 bases). Deletions cut 0 bases from V and 2 bases from J, with 12 bases between. The germline V gene has CDR1 SGDLS and CDR2 YYNGEE. The CDR3 consists of 16 residues. The CDR3 DNA sequence: TGTGCCAGCAGCGTAGAAGGACGGGGGACTGGAAACACCATATATTTT. Amino acids: CASSVEGRGTGNTIYF. Based on the CDR3 plus reference TRBV9 and TRBJ1-3, the full variable domain is DSGVTQTPKHLITATGQRVTLRCSPRSGDLSVYWYQQSLDQGLQFLIQYYNGEERAKGNILERFSAQQFPDLHSELNLSSLELGDSALYFCASSVEGRGTGNTIYFGEGSWLTVV.

This chain connects TRBV5-1 to TRBJ2-7; TRBD1 agrees at 7 bases. V lost 3 bases, J lost 1 base, and 7 bases stayed unmatched. Germline values: CDR1 SGHRS, CDR2 YFSETQ. This CDR3 is built from 15 residues. This chain's CDR3 is CASSWRAGGSYEQYF. The CDR3 coding sequence is TGCGCCAGCAGCTGGCGGGCAGGGGGTTCCTACGAGCAGTACTTC.

V usage is TRBV18 and J usage is TRBJ2-5; D ambiguous. V was clipped by 0 bases and J by 3 bases, with 8 bases between them. There are 14 residues in the CDR3. CDR1 and CDR2 (germline): KGHSH, LQKENI. CDR3 DNA: TGTGCCAGCTCACCACCGCCTATCGAAGAGACCCAGTACTTC. It is translated as CASSPPPIEETQYF.

The V and J genes are TRBV5-4 and TRBJ2-1; perhaps TRBD2 as D (5 bases). CDR3 length: 14 amino acids. Trimming took 1 base from V and 8 from J, leaving 13 bases between them. Germline V lookup: CDR1 SGHNT, CDR2 YYREEE (reference sequence). The CDR3 loop reads CASSLRTGGDEQFF. The DNA for the CDR3 is TGTGCCAGCAGCTTGCGGACCGGAGGTGATGAGCAGTTCTTC.

As concerns this clone: This sample includes further DNA sequences coding for the same CDR3. The chain joins TRBV11-2 to TRBJ1-2; TRBD1 agrees at 9 bases. The CDR3 is made up of 15 amino acids. Per germline, CDR1 SGHAT and CDR2 FQNNGV. The V gene end was trimmed by 5 bases and the J gene end by 2 bases; junction bases not matched to a gene: 6. CDR3 region: CASSPGQGTNYGYTF. In DNA form, the CDR3 reads TGTGCCAGCAGCCCGGGACAGGGAACGAACTATGGCTACACCTTC.

This chain connects TRBV19 to TRBJ2-1, with D unresolved. Germline CDR1 LNHDA, CDR2 SQIVND (reference sequence). V was trimmed by 5 bases and J by 6 bases, leaving 11 bases between them. The CDR3 runs to 13 residues. The CDR3 region is CASSLYSTNEQFF. For the CDR3, the DNA is TGTGCCAGTAGTCTTTACAGTACCAATGAGCAGTTCTTC.

This clone has only a few counts. This chain joins TRBV7-3 and TRBJ1-1, with TRBD1 matching 8 bases. Losses at the gene ends were 1 base for V and 8 bases for J; bases not matched to a gene: 0. Germline V gene data show CDR1 as SGHTA and CDR2 as FQGTGA. CDR3 length: 12 residues. CDR3 sequence: CASSLNRGEAFF. In DNA, the CDR3 is TGTGCCAGCAGCTTAAACAGGGGGGAAGCTTTCTTT.

The chain has TRBV27 and TRBJ1-2, with a tentative D call TRBD1 (6 bases). V gave up 5 bases and J gave up 8 bases, with 24 bases separating them. CDR1 and CDR2 (germline): MNHEY, SMNVEV (reference sequence). The CDR3 has 16 residues. The CDR3 bases are TGTGCCAGCAGTCCACCCCAAGGGCAGGGGCCTGGAGGCTACACCTTC. Translated: CASSPPQGQGPGGYTF.

This chain joins TRBV6-4 and TRBJ2-5, with TRBD1 as a possible D gene (6 bases). Deletions cut 5 bases from V and 1 base from J, with 11 bases between. The CDR3 sequence is 14 residues long. Germline assignment: CDR1 MRHNA and CDR2 SNTAGT. In DNA, the CDR3 is TGTGCCAGCAGTCCCAGGGGCCTCCAAGAGACCCAGTACTTC. Its protein product is CASSPRGLQETQYF.

The chain uses TRBV9 and TRBJ2-3; 8 bases match TRBD1. V shed 5 bases, J shed 7 bases, and the junction held 9 bases outside the gene matches. The V gene's germline CDR1 is SGDLS and CDR2 YYNGEE. This CDR3 spans 14 amino acids. The DNA for the CDR3 is TGTGCCAGCAGAACAGGGGGGCCATTGAATACGCAGTATTTT. Amino acids: CASRTGGPLNTQYF.

The chain uses TRBV19 and TRBJ1-2; D unclear. CDR3 size: 13 residues. Germline CDR1 and CDR2: LNHDA and SQIVND (reference sequence). V lost 3 bases and J lost 2, with 7 bases in between. CDR3 coding DNA: TGTGCCAGTAGTATCGGAGGGAACTATGGCTACACCTTC. Amino acids: CASSIGGNYGYTF. The variable domain in full, with the rest retrieved from reference TRBV19 and TRBJ1-2, is DGGITQSPKYLFRKEGQNVTLSCEQNLNHDAMYWYRQDPGQGLRLIYYSQIVNDFQKGDIAEGYSVSREKKESFPLTVTSAQKNPTAFYLCASSIGGNYGYTFGSGTRLTVV.

CDR3: CASSVDRANEKLFF. Written as DNA, the CDR3 is TGTGCCAGCAGCGTGGACAGGGCCAATGAAAAACTGTTTTTT. The chain uses TRBV9 and TRBJ1-4, with 8 bases identical to TRBD1. This CDR3 comprises 14 residues. Germline CDR1 is SGDLS and CDR2 is YYNGEE. The trim removed 2 bases at V and 5 bases at J, leaving 2 bases unmatched. Drawing the rest from reference TRBV9 and TRBJ1-4, the complete variable domain is DSGVTQTPKHLITATGQRVTLRCSPRSGDLSVYWYQQSLDQGLQFLIQYYNGEERAKGNILERFSAQQFPDLHSELNLSSLELGDSALYFCASSVDRANEKLFFGSGTQLSVL.

A few counts support this clone. This chain connects TRBV7-2 to TRBJ2-5; 10 bases align to TRBD2. V trimming: 1 base; J trimming: 4 bases; junction bases outside the gene matches: 9. CDR1 is SGHTA and CDR2 is FQGNSA in the germline V gene. The CDR3 contains 17 residues. This CDR3 reads CASSLGAKREGGETQYF. CDR3 in DNA: TGTGCCAGCAGCTTAGGGGCCAAGCGGGAGGGCGGAGAGACCCAGTACTTC. Full variable domain (remainder filled in from reference TRBV7-2 and TRBJ2-5): GAGVSQSPSNKVTEKGKDVELRCDPISGHTALYWYRQSLGQGLEFLIYFQGNSAPDKSGLPSDRFSAERTGGSVSTLTIQRTQQEDSAVYLCASSLGAKREGGETQYFGPGTRLLVL.

CDR3 coding DNA: TGTGCCAGCAGTTACTATCAGGGGAGCAATCAGCCCCAGCATTTT. It encodes CASSYYQGSNQPQHF. This rearrangement joins TRBV6-5 to TRBJ1-5, with D tentatively TRBD1 (6 bases). This CDR3 has 15 amino acids. Looked up from germline, CDR1 is MNHEY and CDR2 is SVGAGI. V lost 1 base and J 1 base, leaving 8 bases between the germline ends.

The V call is TRBV23-1, the J call TRBJ2-5; maybe TRBD1 (6 bases). TRBV23-1 qualifies as an ORF whose function is uncertain. The length of the CDR3 is 17 residues. V was shortened by 0 bases and J by 5 bases, with 19 bases between the two germline ends. CDR3 sequence reads: CASSQSMQYRRGETQYF. CDR3 nucleotide sequence: TGCGCCAGCAGTCAATCCATGCAATATCGCAGGGGTGAGACCCAGTACTTC.

The chain carries TRBV6-5 and TRBJ1-2; 9 bases map to TRBD1. Trimming took 5 bases from V and 4 from J; bases not matched to a gene: 8. CDR1 is MNHEY, CDR2 SVGAGI, per germline. CDR3 length: 15 amino acids. The CDR3 protein is CASSREGQGPYGYTF. The CDR3 bases are TGTGCCAGCAGTAGAGAGGGACAGGGACCCTATGGCTACACCTTC.

This chain connects TRBV15 to TRBJ2-5, with 7 nucleotides matching TRBD2. Germline V CDR1 and CDR2: LNHNV, YYDKDF (reference sequence). V gave up 3 bases and J gave up 3 bases; unmatched junction bases: 16. This CDR3 is 18 amino acids long. CDR3 nucleotides: TGTGCCACCAGCAGGGCCCACGGACTAGGGATCAGAGAAGAGACCCAGTACTTC. Its protein is CATSRAHGLGIREETQYF.

V and J are TRBV5-6 and TRBJ1-6; TRBD1 matches 7 bases. CDR3 length equals 14 residues. The V segment lost 4 bases and the J segment 4 bases; nucleotides outside the gene matches: 2. Germline CDR1 is SGHDT and CDR2 is YYEEEE. The CDR3 sequence is CASSPGQYNSPLHF. CDR3 sequence (DNA): TGTGCCAGCAGCCCGGGACAGTATAATTCACCCCTCCACTTT.

This rearrangement joins TRBV5-1 to TRBJ2-2, with 7 bases identical to TRBD1. The CDR3 runs to 15 residues. Germline CDR1 is SGHRS and CDR2 is YFSETQ. With V trimmed by 1 base and J by 3 bases, 3 bases remained unmatched. CDR3: CASSLTDRDTGELFF. The CDR3 DNA reads as TGCGCCAGCAGCTTGACAGACAGGGACACCGGGGAGCTGTTTTTT.

CDR3 in DNA: TGCAGTGCCAGTGACAGGGGGCTTGGCTACACCTTC. Its translation: CSASDRGLGYTF. The rearrangement joins TRBV20-1 to TRBJ1-2; 10 bases align to TRBD1. This CDR3 spans 12 amino acids. Germline V gene sequence: CDR1 DFQATT, CDR2 SNEGSKA (reference sequence). V lost 6 bases and J lost 7; bases outside the gene matches: 5.

This chain uses TRBV7-8 with TRBJ1-3, with a possible D match to TRBD1 (5 bases). Germline loops: CDR1 SGHVS, CDR2 FQNEAQ. V lost 5 bases and J 2 bases, leaving 22 bases between the germline ends. This CDR3 spans 18 amino acids. The CDR3 bases are TGTGCCAGCAGCCCTACTTACCTGGCAGGGCTCGCTGGAAACACCATATATTTT. This codes for CASSPTYLAGLAGNTIYF.

V usage is TRBV10-1 and J usage is TRBJ2-7, with D possibly TRBD1 on 6 matching bases. V lost 2 bases to trimming and J lost 2 bases, with 7 bases between them. Germline V lookup: CDR1 WNHNN, CDR2 SYGVQD (reference sequence). This CDR3 has 13 amino acids. The CDR3 DNA is TGCGCCAGCAGTGAGGGACAGACCTACGAGCAGTACTTC. As protein: CASSEGQTYEQYF.

CDR3 nucleotide sequence: TGTGCCAGCAGCCCCCGACAGGACTACAATGAGCAGTTCTTC. It translates to CASSPRQDYNEQFF. The chain couples TRBV3-1 (or the pseudogene TRBV3-2) to TRBJ2-1; tentative D call: TRBD1 (6 bases). Per germline, CDR1 LGHDT and CDR2 YNNKEL (reference sequence). CDR3 length: 14 residues. Deletions cut 4 bases from V and 3 bases from J, with 10 bases between.